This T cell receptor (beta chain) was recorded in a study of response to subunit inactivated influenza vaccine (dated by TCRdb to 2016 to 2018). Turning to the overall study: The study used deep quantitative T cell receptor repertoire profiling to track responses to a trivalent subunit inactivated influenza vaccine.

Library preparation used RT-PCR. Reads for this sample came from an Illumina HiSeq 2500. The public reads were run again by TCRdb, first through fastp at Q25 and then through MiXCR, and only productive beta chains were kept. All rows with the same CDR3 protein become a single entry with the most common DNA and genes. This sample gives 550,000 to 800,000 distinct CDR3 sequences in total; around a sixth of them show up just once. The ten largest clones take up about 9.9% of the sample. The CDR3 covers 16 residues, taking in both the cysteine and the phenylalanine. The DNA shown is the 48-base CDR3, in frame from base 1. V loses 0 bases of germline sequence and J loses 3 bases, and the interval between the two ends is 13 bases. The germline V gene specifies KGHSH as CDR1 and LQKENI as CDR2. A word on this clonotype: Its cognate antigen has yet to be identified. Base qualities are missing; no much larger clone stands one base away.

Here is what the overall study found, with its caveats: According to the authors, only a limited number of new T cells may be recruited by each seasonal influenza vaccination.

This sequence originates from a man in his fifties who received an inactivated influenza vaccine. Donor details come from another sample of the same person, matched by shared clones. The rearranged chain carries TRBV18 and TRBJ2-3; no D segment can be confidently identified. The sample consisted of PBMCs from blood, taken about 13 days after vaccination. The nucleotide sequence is TGTGCCAGCTCACCACCGTTTGGCTTCACTACAGATACGCAGTATTTT. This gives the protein CASSPPFGFTTDTQYF.